Below are 13 T cell receptor beta chains sequenced from a single sample in a study of blood T cell repertoires in COVID-19. Only in-frame clones appear in the TCRdb table, and some are missing; sequencing was by immunoSEQ multiplex PCR. The data show 150,000 to 190,000 clones, with 84% seen just once and 9.8% held by the top ten. Sequencing used peripheral blood. All receptors derive from a woman in her fifties or sixties with acute or convalescent COVID-19.

V usage is TRBV19 and J usage is TRBJ1-2; TRBD1 might be the D (5 bases). The germline V gene has CDR1 LNHDA and CDR2 SQIVND (reference sequence). V lost 3 bases, J lost 6 bases, and 11 bases lay in between. There are 13 residues in the CDR3. CDR3 loop: CASSMEGWNGYTF. CDR3 nucleotide sequence: TGTGCCAGTAGTATGGAGGGGTGGAATGGCTACACCTTC.

CDR3 in amino acids: CATSVSTDTQYF. In DNA form, the CDR3 reads TGTGCCACCAGTGTAAGCACAGATACGCAGTATTTT. The chain employs TRBV24-1 and TRBJ2-3; the D is unclear. CDR1 is KGHDR, CDR2 SFDVKD, per germline. V lost 5 bases, J lost 0 bases, and 2 bases lay in between. This CDR3 spans 12 amino acids.

The rearrangement joins TRBV29-1 to TRBJ2-7, with a weak D call TRBD2 (6 bases). The CDR3 length is 12 residues. The germline V gene has CDR1 SQVTM and CDR2 ANQGSEA. With 7 bases removed from V and 7 bases from J, the gap between germline ends came to 17 bases. Here the CDR3 DNA reads TGCAGCGCAAAAAGCGGGCTAATGGAGCAGTACTTC. Its protein product is CSAKSGLMEQYF.

This clone was seen a handful of times. V is TRBV2 and J is TRBJ2-1, with a possible D match to TRBD1 (5 bases). The CDR3 extends over 14 amino acids. From germline, CDR1 is SNHLY and CDR2 FYNNEI. The V end lost 1 base, the J end lost 6 bases, and 10 bases lay between the germline ends. The CDR3 loop reads CASSEEGWGNEQFF. CDR3 bases: TGTGCCAGCAGTGAAGAGGGGTGGGGCAATGAGCAGTTCTTC. The variable domain in full, completed from reference TRBV2 and TRBJ2-1, reads EPEVTQTPSHQVTQMGQEVILRCVPISNHLYFYWYRQILGQKVEFLVSFYNNEISEKSEIFDDQFSVERPDGSNFTLKIRSTKLEDSAMYFCASSEEGWGNEQFFGPGTRLTVL.

The chain joins TRBV11-1 to TRBJ1-1; D uncertain. The V end was cut by 5 bases, the J end by 4 bases, with 14 bases between. The CDR3 loop spans 14 amino acids. CDR1 is SGHAT, CDR2 FQDESV, per germline (reference sequence). Here the CDR3 DNA reads TGTGCCAGCAGCCGGGAGCCCCGTTTCACTGAAGCTTTCTTT. Translation gives CASSREPRFTEAFF.

The chain links TRBV28 to TRBJ1-2, with 12 bases identical to TRBD1. Germline CDR1 MDHEN, CDR2 SYDVKM. V was pared by 6 bases and J by 3 bases, with 2 bases of the junction left unmatched. The CDR3 is made up of 14 amino acids. CDR3 sequence reads: CASRGQGADYGYTF. The CDR3, as DNA: TGTGCCAGCAGGGGACAGGGGGCAGACTATGGCTACACCTTC.

The chain joins TRBV27 to TRBJ2-1; D gene uncertain. CDR3 length: 11 residues. Trimming took off 11 bases at V and 2 bases at J, with 7 bases between the two ends. Germline CDR1 and CDR2: MNHEY and SMNVEV (reference sequence). For the CDR3, the DNA is TGTGCCGCGAAAGCCTACAATGAGCAGTTCTTC. It specifies CAAKAYNEQFF.

V gene TRBV18 combines with J gene TRBJ1-4; possibly TRBD1 for D (5 bases). Trimming stripped 2 bases from V and 6 bases from J, with 7 bases between. The CDR3 length is 13 residues. CDR1 is KGHSH and CDR2 is LQKENI in the germline V gene. The CDR3 protein is CASSPWGDEKLFF. In DNA, the CDR3 is TGTGCCAGCTCACCATGGGGGGATGAAAAACTGTTTTTT.

J is TRBJ2-3 and V is TRBV7-2; D is perhaps TRBD2 (5 bases). Trimming took 5 bases from V and 6 from J, leaving 9 bases between them. Germline values: CDR1 SGHTA, CDR2 FQGNSA. The CDR3 is 12 amino acids. CDR3 residues: CASSPEGDTQYF. CDR3 nucleotides: TGTGCCAGCAGCCCCGAGGGCGATACGCAGTATTTT.

This chain uses TRBV16 with TRBJ1-2; D unresolved. Germline CDR1 is KGHSY and CDR2 is FQNENV. Trimming removed 0 bases from V and 3 bases from J, with 14 bases in between. The CDR3 contains 16 residues. The CDR3 spells CASSQSRLAGDYGYTF. DNA of the CDR3: TGTGCCAGCAGCCAATCTCGCCTCGCCGGGGACTATGGCTACACCTTC.

This chain uses TRBV28 with TRBJ1-4; 8 bases fit TRBD1. The CDR3 consists of 15 residues. Per germline, CDR1 MDHEN and CDR2 SYDVKM. V shed 5 bases, J shed 7 bases, and the junction held 9 bases outside the gene matches. The CDR3 spells CASSGTGTGGEKLFF. In DNA, the CDR3 is TGTGCCAGCAGTGGGACCGGGACAGGTGGTGAAAAACTGTTTTTT.

The rearrangement links TRBV19 to TRBJ2-7; D call uncertain. This CDR3 contains 15 residues. Per the germline V gene, CDR1 is LNHDA and CDR2 is SQIVND (reference sequence). V dropped 9 bases and J dropped 6 bases, with 24 bases sitting between them. The CDR3 sequence is CASTGSPGGAAEQYF. The CDR3 DNA sequence: TGTGCCAGCACCGGCTCGCCAGGTGGCGCAGCCGAGCAGTACTTC. The whole variable domain, remainder taken from reference TRBV19 and TRBJ2-7, is DGGITQSPKYLFRKEGQNVTLSCEQNLNHDAMYWYRQDPGQGLRLIYYSQIVNDFQKGDIAEGYSVSREKKESFPLTVTSAQKNPTAFYLCASTGSPGGAAEQYFGPGTRLTVT.

The rearrangement joins TRBV28 to TRBJ2-1, with TRBD2 matching over 7 bases. With V trimmed by 4 bases and J by 2 bases, 5 bases remained unmatched. The V gene's germline CDR1 is MDHEN and CDR2 SYDVKM. The CDR3 has 15 amino acids. As DNA, the CDR3 is TGTGCCAGCAGTTCAGCGGGGCCTGCCTACAATGAGCAGTTCTTC. Protein: CASSSAGPAYNEQFF. Filled out from reference TRBV28 and TRBJ2-1, the complete variable domain reads DVKVTQSSRYLVKRTGEKVFLECVQDMDHENMFWYRQDPGLGLRLIYFSYDVKMKEKGDIPEGYSVSREKKERFSLILESASTNQTSMYLCASSSAGPAYNEQFFGPGTRLTVL.